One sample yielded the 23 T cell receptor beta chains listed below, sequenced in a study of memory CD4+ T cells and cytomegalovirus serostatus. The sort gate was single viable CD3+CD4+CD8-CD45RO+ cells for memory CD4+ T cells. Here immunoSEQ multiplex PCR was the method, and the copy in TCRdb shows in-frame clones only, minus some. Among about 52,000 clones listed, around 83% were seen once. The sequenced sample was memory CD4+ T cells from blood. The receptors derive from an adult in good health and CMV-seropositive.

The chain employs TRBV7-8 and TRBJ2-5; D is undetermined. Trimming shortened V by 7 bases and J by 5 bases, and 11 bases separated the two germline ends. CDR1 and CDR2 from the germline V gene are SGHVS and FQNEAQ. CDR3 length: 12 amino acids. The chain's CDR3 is CASKRAGETQYF. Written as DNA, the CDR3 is TGTGCCAGCAAAAGGGCCGGGGAGACCCAGTACTTC.

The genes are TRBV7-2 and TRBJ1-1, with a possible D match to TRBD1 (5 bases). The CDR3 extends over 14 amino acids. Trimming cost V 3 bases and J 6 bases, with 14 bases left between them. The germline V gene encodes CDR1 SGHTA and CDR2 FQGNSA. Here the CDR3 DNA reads TGTGCCAGCAGCTTTTCCCCGGTCAGGGCTGAAGCTTTCTTT. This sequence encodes CASSFSPVRAEAFF.

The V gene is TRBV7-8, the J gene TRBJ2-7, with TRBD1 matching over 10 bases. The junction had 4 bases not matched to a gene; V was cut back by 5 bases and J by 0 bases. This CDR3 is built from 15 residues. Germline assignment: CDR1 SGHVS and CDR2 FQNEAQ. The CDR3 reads CASSGRDRGSYEQYF. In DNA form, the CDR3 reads TGTGCCAGCAGCGGGCGGGACAGGGGCTCCTACGAGCAGTACTTC.

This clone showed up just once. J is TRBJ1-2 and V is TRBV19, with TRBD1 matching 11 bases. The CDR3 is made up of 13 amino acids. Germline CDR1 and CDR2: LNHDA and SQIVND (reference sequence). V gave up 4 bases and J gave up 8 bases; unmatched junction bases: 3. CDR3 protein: CASSRGQGVGYTF. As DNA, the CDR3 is TGTGCCAGTAGTAGGGGACAGGGGGTCGGCTACACCTTC.

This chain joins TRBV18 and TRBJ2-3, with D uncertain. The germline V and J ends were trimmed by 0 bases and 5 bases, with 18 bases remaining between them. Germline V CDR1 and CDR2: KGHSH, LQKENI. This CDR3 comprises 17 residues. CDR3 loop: CASSPPVEDNQRDTQYF. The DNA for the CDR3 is TGTGCCAGCTCACCACCGGTCGAAGACAATCAGAGAGATACGCAGTATTTT.

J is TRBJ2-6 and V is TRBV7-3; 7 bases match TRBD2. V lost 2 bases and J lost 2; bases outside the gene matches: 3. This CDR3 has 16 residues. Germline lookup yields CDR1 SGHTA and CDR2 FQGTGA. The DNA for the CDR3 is TGTGCCAGCAGCTTAGCCAGCGGGGCTGGGGCCAACGTCCTGACTTTC. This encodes CASSLASGAGANVLTF.

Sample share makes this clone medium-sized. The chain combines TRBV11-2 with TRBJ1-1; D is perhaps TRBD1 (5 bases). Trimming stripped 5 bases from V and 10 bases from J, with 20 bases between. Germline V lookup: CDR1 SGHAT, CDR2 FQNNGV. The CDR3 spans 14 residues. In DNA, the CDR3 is TGTGCCAGCAGCCCCTTGGACACCCTAATTGGAGCTTTCTTT. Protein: CASSPLDTLIGAFF.

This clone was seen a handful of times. The CDR3: CASSLGGGTGELFF. In DNA, the CDR3 is TGCGCCAGCAGCTTGGGGGGCGGCACCGGGGAGCTGTTTTTT. The rearrangement links TRBV5-1 to TRBJ2-2, with D possibly being TRBD1 (5 bases). CDR1 SGHRS and CDR2 YFSETQ come from the germline V gene. Trimming cost V 0 bases and J 4 bases, with 7 bases left between them. The CDR3 is made up of 14 amino acids.

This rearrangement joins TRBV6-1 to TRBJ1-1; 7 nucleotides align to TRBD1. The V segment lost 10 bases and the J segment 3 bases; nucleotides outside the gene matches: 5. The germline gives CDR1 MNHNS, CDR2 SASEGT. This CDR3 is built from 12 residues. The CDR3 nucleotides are TGTGCCACCTTGACAGGGTACACTGAAGCTTTCTTT. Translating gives CATLTGYTEAFF.

The DNA for the CDR3 is TGTGCCAGCAGTTTGCTAGCGGGGCATTACGAGCAGTACTTC. Translation gives CASSLLAGHYEQYF. This chain uses TRBV28 with TRBJ2-7, with 9 bases identical to TRBD2. CDR1 and CDR2 from the germline V gene are MDHEN and SYDVKM. The CDR3 totals 14 residues. J was trimmed by 4 bases and V by 3 bases; bases with no gene match: 4.

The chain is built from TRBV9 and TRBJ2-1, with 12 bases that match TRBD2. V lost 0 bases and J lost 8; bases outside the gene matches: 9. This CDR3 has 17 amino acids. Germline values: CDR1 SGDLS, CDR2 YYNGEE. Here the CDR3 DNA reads TGTGCCAGCAGCGTAGCCCCCGGACTAGCGGGGAGGGATGAGCAGTTCTTC. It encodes CASSVAPGLAGRDEQFF. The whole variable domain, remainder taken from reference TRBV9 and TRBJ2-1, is DSGVTQTPKHLITATGQRVTLRCSPRSGDLSVYWYQQSLDQGLQFLIQYYNGEERAKGNILERFSAQQFPDLHSELNLSSLELGDSALYFCASSVAPGLAGRDEQFFGPGTRLTVL.

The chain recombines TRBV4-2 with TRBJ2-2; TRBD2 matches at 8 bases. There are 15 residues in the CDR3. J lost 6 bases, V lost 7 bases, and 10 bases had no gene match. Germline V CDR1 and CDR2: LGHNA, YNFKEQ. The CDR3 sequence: CASTIQREIAGELFF. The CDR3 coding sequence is TGTGCCAGCACTATCCAGCGGGAGATAGCCGGGGAGCTGTTTTTT.

CDR3 region: CASSSPGAGPNYGYTF. The CDR3 bases are TGTGCCAGCAGCTCCCCGGGGGCAGGTCCAAACTATGGCTACACCTTC. This chain links TRBV5-6 with TRBJ1-2; TRBD1 might be the D (6 bases). Per the germline V gene, CDR1 is SGHDT and CDR2 is YYEEEE. This CDR3 contains 16 residues. With 3 bases removed from V and 2 bases from J, the gap between germline ends came to 17 bases.

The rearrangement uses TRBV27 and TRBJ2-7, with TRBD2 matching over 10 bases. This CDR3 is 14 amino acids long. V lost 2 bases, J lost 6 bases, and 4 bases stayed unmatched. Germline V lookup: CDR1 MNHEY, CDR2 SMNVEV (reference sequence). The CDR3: CASSLRLAGVEQYF. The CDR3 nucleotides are TGTGCCAGCAGTTTACGGCTAGCGGGAGTCGAGCAGTACTTC.

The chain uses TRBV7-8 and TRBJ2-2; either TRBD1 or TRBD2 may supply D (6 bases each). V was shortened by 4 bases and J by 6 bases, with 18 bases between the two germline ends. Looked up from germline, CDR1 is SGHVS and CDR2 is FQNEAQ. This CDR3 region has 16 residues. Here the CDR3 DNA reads TGTGCCAGCAGCTCATCCGCCGGGGGCTTGGCCGGGGAGCTGTTTTTT. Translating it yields CASSSSAGGLAGELFF.

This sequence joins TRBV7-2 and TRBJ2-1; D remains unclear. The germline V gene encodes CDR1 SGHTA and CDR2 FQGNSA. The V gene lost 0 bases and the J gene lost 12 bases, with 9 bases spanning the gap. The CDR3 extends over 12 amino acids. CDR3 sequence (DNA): TGTGCCAGCAGCTTAGCTTTAGGTGGGCAGTTCTTC. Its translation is CASSLALGGQFF.

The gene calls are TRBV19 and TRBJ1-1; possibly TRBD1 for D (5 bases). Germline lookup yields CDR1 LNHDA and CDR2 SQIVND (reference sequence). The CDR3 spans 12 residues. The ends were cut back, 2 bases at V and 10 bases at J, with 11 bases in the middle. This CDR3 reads CASSIRGRGAFF. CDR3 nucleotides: TGTGCCAGTAGTATACGGGGAAGGGGAGCTTTCTTT.

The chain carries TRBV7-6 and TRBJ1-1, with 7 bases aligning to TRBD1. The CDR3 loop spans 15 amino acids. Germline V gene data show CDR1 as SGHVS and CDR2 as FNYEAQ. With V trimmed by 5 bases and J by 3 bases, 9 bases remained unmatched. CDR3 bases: TGTGCCAGCAGCCCCCGGACAGGTCGGGACACTGAAGCTTTCTTT. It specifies CASSPRTGRDTEAFF.

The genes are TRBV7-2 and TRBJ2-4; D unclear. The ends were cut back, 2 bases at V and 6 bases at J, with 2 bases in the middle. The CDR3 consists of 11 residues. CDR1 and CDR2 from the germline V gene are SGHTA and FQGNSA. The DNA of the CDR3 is TGTGCCAGCAGCTTAACAAACATTCAGTACTTC. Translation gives CASSLTNIQYF.

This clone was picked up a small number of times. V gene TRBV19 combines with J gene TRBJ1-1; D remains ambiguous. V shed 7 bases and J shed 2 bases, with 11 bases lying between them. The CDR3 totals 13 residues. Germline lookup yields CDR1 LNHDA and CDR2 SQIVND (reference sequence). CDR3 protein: CASKVDANTEAFF. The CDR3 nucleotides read TGTGCCAGTAAGGTTGATGCTAACACTGAAGCTTTCTTT.

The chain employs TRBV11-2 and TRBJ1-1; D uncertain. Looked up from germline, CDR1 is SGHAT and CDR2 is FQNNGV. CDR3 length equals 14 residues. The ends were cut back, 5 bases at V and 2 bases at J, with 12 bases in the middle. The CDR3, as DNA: TGTGCCAGCAGCACCCGACCAGGAAACACTGAAGCTTTCTTT. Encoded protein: CASSTRPGNTEAFF.

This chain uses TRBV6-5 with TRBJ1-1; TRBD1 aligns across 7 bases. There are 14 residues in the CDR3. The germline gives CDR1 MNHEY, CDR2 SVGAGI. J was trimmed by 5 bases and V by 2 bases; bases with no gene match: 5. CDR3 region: CASSYRRGQTEAFF. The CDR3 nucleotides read TGTGCCAGCAGTTACCGTAGGGGGCAGACTGAAGCTTTCTTT.

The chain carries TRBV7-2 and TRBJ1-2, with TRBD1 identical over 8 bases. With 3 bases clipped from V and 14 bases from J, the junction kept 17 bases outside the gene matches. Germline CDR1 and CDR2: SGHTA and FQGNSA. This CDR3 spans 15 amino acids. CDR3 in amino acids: CASSLTKDRVSLQTF. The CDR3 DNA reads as TGTGCCAGCAGCTTGACAAAGGACAGGGTCAGCCTGCAAACCTTC.